This T cell receptor beta chain was observed in a study of blood T cell repertoires in COVID-19. Germline V lookup: CDR1 SGHKS, CDR2 YYEKEE (reference sequence). The V end lost 0 bases, the J end lost 7 bases, and 8 bases lay between the germline ends. The CDR3 length is 12 residues. The repertoire was sequenced with immunoSEQ multiplex PCR; TCRdb's copy has only in-frame clones and lacks some. The sample contains approximately 220,000 clones, about 88% of which appear only once. The V call is TRBV5-5, the J call TRBJ2-7; D is unclear. This clonotype was obtained from a woman younger than 45 who had recovered from COVID-19. Specimen: PBMCs or T cells enriched from blood (not recorded which). This CDR3 is CASSLEPPEQYF. In nucleotides, the CDR3 is TGTGCCAGCAGCTTGGAGCCCCCGGAGCAGTACTTC.